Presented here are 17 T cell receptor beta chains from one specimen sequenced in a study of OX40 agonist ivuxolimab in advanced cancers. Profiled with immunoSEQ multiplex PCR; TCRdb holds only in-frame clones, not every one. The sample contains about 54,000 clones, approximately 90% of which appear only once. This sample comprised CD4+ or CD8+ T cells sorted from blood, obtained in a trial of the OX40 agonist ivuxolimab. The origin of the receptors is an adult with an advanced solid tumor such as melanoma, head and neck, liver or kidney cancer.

CDR3 DNA: TGCAGCGTTGAAGATCCCGGACAGGGCGCCTCGAACACCGGGGAGCTGTTTTTT. Translation: CSVEDPGQGASNTGELFF. The V gene is TRBV29-1, the J gene TRBJ2-2; 8 bases align to TRBD1. After removal of 0 bases from V and 0 bases from J, the junction contained 9 bases not matched to a gene. Germline loops: CDR1 SQVTM, CDR2 ANQGSEA. This CDR3 is 18 amino acids long.

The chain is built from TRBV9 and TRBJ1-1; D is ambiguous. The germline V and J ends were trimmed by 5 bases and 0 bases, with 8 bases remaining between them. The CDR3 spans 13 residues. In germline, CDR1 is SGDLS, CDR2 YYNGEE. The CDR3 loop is CASSGQLNTEAFF. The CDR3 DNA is TGTGCCAGCAGTGGTCAGTTGAACACTGAAGCTTTCTTT.

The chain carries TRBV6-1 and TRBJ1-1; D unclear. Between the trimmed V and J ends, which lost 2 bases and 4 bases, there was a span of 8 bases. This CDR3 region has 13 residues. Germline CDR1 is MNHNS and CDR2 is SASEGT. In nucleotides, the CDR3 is TGTGCCAGCAGTGAATCTGCAGCCACTGAAGCTTTCTTT. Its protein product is CASSESAATEAFF.

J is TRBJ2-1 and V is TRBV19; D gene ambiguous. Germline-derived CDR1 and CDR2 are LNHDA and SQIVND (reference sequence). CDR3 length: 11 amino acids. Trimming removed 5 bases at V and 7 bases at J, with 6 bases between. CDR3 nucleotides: TGTGCCAGTAGTTCGTGGAATGAGCAGTTCTTC. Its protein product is CASSSWNEQFF.

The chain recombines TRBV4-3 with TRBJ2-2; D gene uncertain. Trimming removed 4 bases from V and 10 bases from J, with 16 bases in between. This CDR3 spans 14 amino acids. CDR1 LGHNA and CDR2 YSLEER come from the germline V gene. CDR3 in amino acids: CASSPRIELEELFF. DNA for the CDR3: TGCGCCAGCAGCCCTCGAATAGAGCTTGAGGAGCTGTTTTTT.

Written as DNA, the CDR3 is TGTGCTAGTGGTTTGGTACATTTTAGGGACACCGACATTCAGTACTTC. It is translated as CASGLVHFRDTDIQYF. This sequence joins TRBV12-5 and TRBJ2-4, with D possibly TRBD1 on 6 matching bases. The CDR3 contains 16 residues. Per the germline V gene, CDR1 is LGHNT and CDR2 is FRNRAP. V was shortened by 0 bases and J by 8 bases, with 17 bases between the two germline ends.

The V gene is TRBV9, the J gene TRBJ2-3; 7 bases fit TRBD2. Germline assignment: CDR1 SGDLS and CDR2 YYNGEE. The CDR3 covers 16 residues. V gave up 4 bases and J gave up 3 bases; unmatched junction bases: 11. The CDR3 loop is CASSPLRETRTDTQYF. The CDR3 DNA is TGTGCCAGCAGCCCATTGCGGGAGACGAGAACAGATACGCAGTATTTT. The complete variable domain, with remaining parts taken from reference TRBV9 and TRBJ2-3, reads DSGVTQTPKHLITATGQRVTLRCSPRSGDLSVYWYQQSLDQGLQFLIQYYNGEERAKGNILERFSAQQFPDLHSELNLSSLELGDSALYFCASSPLRETRTDTQYFGPGTRLTVL.

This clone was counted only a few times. This CDR3 is CASSYGGSTEAFF. For the CDR3, the DNA is TGTGCCAGCAGCTACGGGGGGAGCACTGAAGCTTTCTTT. V and J are TRBV7-9 and TRBJ1-1, with a possible D match to TRBD1 (5 bases). CDR1 SEHNR and CDR2 FQNEAQ come from the germline V gene (reference sequence). V was pared by 4 bases and J by 4 bases, with 10 bases between. The CDR3 is made up of 13 amino acids.

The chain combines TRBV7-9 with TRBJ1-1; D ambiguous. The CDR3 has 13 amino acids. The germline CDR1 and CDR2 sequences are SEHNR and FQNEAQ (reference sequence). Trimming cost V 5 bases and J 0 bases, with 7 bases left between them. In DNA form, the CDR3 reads TGTGCCAGCAGCCTCACAGTGAACACTGAAGCTTTCTTT. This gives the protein CASSLTVNTEAFF.

The CDR3 loop is CASSPGTLYEQYF. CDR3 coding DNA: TGTGCCAGCAGCCCGGGGACACTCTACGAGCAGTACTTC. V usage is TRBV13 and J usage is TRBJ2-7; a possible D gene is TRBD1 (6 bases). With 5 bases removed from V and 3 bases from J, the gap between germline ends came to 11 bases. The CDR3 spans 13 residues. Germline V gives CDR1 PRHDT, CDR2 FYEKMQ (reference sequence).

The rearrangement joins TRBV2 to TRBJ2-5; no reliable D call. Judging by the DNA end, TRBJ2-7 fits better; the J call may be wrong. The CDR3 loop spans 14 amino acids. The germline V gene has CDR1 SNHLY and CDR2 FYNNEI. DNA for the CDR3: TGTGCCAGCAATGAGCCCCTTCGGACCTACGAGCAGTACTTC. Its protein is CASNEPLRTYEQYF.

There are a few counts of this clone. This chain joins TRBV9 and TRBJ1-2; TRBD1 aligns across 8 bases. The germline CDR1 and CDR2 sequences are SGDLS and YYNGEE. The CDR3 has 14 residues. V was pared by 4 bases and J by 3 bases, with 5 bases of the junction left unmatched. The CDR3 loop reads CASSPQGQDYGYTF. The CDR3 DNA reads TGTGCCAGCAGCCCTCAGGGACAGGACTATGGCTACACCTTC. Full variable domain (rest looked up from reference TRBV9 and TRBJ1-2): DSGVTQTPKHLITATGQRVTLRCSPRSGDLSVYWYQQSLDQGLQFLIQYYNGEERAKGNILERFSAQQFPDLHSELNLSSLELGDSALYFCASSPQGQDYGYTFGSGTRLTVV.

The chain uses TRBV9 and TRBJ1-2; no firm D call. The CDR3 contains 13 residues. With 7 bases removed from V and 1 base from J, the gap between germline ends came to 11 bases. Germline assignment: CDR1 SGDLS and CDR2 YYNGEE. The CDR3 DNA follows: TGTGCCAGCGGGTCCCTAATTAACTATGGCTACACCTTC. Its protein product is CASGSLINYGYTF. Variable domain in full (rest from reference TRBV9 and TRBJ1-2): DSGVTQTPKHLITATGQRVTLRCSPRSGDLSVYWYQQSLDQGLQFLIQYYNGEERAKGNILERFSAQQFPDLHSELNLSSLELGDSALYFCASGSLINYGYTFGSGTRLTVV.

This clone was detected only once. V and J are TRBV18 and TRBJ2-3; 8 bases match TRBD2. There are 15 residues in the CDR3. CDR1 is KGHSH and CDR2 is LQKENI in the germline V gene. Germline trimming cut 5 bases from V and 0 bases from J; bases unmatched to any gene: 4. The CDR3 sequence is CASSGSGISTDTQYF. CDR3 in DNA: TGTGCCAGCTCAGGTAGCGGGATAAGCACAGATACGCAGTATTTT.

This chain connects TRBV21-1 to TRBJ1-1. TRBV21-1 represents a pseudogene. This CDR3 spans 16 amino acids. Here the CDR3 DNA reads TGTGCCAGCAGCAAAAAGCCGGGCAGTACGAACACTGAAGCTTTCTTT. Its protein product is CASSKKPGSTNTEAFF.

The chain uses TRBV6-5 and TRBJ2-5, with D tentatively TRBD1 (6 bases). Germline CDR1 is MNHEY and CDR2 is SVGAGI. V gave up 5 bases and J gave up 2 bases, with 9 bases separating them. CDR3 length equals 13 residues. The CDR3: CASSRQEQETQYF. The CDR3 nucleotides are TGTGCCAGCAGTAGACAGGAACAAGAGACCCAGTACTTC.

The CDR3 protein is CASSPREGAYEQYF. CDR3 DNA: TGTGCCAGCAGCCCCCGGGAGGGGGCTTACGAGCAGTACTTC. The chain combines TRBV7-9 with TRBJ2-7; a possible D gene is TRBD2 (8 bases). The CDR3 loop spans 14 amino acids. The ends were cut back, 5 bases at V and 4 bases at J, with 15 bases in the middle. Germline-derived CDR1 and CDR2 are SEHNR and FQNEAQ (reference sequence).